This TCR beta chain was retrieved from a study of control samples from healthy donors and cancer patients. Assay used: immunoSEQ multiplex PCR; TCRdb lists only in-frame clones, some missing. This table has about 120,000 clones, 93% appearing once. The CDR3 has 17 amino acids. Trimming left V 0 bases short and J 0 bases short, with 15 bases between. In germline, CDR1 is SGHNT, CDR2 YYREEE (reference sequence). The sequencing sample was made of blood. This sequence joins TRBV5-4 and TRBJ1-2, with D possibly TRBD1 on 5 matching bases. The TCR was taken from a man aged 25 to 40 in good health. Here the CDR3 DNA reads TGTGCCAGCAGCTTGGGGGGCTTTCGGGTTTCTAACTATGGCTACACCTTC. Translation: CASSLGGFRVSNYGYTF.